The clone carrying this T cell receptor (beta chain) was counted at least ten times. Its antigen is currently unknown. The sequence runs out 3 residues before the end of the CDR3; the remainder is reconstructed from the germline J gene. J was trimmed by 4 bases and V by 1 base; bases with no gene match: 14. This CDR3 contains 21 residues. In germline, CDR1 is LNHNV, CDR2 YYDKDF (reference sequence). The protocol was immunoSEQ multiplex PCR, while the TCRdb copy is restricted to in-frame clones and leaves out a portion. The profile covers tens of thousands of clones, none occurring a single time. Each donor provided 5 to 8 ml of heparinized whole blood. The data belong to a study of T cell clonality in common variable immunodeficiency. Broader study findings: Compared with healthy controls, CVID subjects showed increased TCRbeta clonality, mostly in about a third.

The rearrangement joins TRBV15 to TRBJ2-3; 16 bases fit TRBD2. Sequenced input: peripheral blood mononuclear cells. The receptor's source is a person between 18 and 75 years old in good health. The CDR3 reads CATSRGKGLAGGLGFPDTQYF. Partial CDR3 DNA: TGTGCCACCAGCAGAGGAAAGGGACTAGCGGGAGGGTTGGGGTTCCCAGATACG.